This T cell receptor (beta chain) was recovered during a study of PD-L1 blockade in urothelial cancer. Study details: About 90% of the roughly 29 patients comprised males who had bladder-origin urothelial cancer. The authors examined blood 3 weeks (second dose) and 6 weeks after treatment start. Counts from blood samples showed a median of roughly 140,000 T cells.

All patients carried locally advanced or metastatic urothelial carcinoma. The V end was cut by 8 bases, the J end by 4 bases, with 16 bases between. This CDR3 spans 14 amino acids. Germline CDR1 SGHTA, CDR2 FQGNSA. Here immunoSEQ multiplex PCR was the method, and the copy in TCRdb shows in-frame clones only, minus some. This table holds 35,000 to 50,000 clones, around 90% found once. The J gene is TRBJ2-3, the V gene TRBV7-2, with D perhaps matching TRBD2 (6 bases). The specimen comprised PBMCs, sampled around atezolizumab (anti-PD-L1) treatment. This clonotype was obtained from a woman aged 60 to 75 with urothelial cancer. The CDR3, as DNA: TGTGCCAGCTGGGCAGGGTGGGGGGCAGATACGCAGTATTTT. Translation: CASWAGWGADTQYF.